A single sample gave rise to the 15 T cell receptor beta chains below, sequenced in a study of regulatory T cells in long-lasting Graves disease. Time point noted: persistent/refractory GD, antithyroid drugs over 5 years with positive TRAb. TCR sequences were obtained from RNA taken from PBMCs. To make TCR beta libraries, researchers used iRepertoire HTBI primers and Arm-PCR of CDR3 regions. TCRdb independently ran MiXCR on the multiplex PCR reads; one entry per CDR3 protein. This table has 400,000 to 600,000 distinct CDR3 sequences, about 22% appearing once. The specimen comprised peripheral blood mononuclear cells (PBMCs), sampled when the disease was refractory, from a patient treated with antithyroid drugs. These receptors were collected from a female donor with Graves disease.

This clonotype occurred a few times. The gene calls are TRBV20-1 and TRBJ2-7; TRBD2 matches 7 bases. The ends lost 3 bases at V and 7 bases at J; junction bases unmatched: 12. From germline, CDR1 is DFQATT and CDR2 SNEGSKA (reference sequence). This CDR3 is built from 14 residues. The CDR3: CSASLAEPGREQYF. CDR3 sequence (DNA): TGCAGTGCTAGTCTAGCGGAGCCAGGTCGGGAGCAGTACTTC.

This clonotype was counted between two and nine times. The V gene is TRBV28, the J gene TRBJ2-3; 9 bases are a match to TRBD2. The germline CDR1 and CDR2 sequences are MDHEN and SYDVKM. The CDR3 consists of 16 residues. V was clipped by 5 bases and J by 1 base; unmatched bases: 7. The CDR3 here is CASSDPAGGGTDTQYF. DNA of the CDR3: TGTGCCAGCAGTGACCCTGCGGGAGGGGGCACAGATACGCAGTATTTT.

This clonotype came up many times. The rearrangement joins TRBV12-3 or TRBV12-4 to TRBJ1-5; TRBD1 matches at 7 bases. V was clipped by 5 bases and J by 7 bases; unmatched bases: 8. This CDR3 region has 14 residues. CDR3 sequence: CASSTRQGAQPQHF. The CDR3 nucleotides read TGTGCCAGCAGTACCCGACAGGGCGCCCAGCCCCAGCATTTT.

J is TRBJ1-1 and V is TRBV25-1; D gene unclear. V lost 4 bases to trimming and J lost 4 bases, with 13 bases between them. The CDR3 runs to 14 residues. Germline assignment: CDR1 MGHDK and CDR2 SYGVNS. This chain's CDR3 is CASSGLGGITEAFF. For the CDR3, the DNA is TGTGCCAGCAGTGGCCTCGGAGGTATCACTGAAGCTTTCTTT.

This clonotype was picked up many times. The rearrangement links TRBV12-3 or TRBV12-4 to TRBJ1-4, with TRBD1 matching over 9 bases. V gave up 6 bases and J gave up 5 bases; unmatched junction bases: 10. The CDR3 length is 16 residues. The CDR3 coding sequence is TGTGCCAGCAGCTTGGGGGACAGGGACAAGAATGAAAAACTGTTTTTT. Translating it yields CASSLGDRDKNEKLFF.

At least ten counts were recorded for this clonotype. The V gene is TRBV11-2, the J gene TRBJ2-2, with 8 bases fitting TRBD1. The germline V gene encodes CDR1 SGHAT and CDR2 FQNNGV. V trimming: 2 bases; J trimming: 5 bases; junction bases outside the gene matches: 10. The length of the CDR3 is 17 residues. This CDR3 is CASSLNRWTGRTGELFF. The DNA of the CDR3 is TGTGCCAGCAGCTTAAACCGGTGGACAGGGAGGACCGGGGAGCTGTTTTTT.

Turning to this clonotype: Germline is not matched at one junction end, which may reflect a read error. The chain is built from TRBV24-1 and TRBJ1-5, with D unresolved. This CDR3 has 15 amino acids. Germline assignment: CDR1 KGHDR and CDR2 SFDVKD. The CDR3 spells CATSDQDGLNQPQQF. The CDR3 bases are TGTGCCACCAGTGATCAAGACGGATTGAATCAGCCCCAGCAGTTT.

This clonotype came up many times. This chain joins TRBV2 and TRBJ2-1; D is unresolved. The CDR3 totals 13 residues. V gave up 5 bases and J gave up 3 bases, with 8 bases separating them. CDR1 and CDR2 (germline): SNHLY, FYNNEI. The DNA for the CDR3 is TGTGCCAGCAGTATCTTGAGCTACAATGAGCAGTTCTTC. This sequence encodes CASSILSYNEQFF. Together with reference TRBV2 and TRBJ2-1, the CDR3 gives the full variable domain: EPEVTQTPSHQVTQMGQEVILRCVPISNHLYFYWYRQILGQKVEFLVSFYNNEISEKSEIFDDQFSVERPDGSNFTLKIRSTKLEDSAMYFCASSILSYNEQFFGPGTRLTVL.

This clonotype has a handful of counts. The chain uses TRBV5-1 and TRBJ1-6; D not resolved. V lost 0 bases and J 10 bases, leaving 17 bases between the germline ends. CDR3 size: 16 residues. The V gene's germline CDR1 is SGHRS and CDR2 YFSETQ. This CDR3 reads CASSLVVPRLGSPLHF. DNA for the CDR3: TGCGCCAGCAGCTTGGTTGTTCCAAGGCTTGGGTCACCCCTCCACTTT.

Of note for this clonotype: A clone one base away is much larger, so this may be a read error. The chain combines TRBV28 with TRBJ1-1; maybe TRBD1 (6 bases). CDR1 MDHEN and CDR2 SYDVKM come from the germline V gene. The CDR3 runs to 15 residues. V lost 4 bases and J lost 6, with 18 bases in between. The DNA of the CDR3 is TGTGCCAGCAGTTCAACCGGGACATCAAACGCTGAAGCTTTCTTT. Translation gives CASSSTGTSNAEAFF.

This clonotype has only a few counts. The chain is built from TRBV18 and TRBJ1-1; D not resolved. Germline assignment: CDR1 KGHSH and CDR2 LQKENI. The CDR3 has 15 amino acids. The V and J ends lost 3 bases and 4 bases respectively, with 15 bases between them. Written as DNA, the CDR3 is TGTGCCAGCTCACCCTGGGATCGAGGGAGCACTGAAGCTTTCTTT. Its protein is CASSPWDRGSTEAFF.

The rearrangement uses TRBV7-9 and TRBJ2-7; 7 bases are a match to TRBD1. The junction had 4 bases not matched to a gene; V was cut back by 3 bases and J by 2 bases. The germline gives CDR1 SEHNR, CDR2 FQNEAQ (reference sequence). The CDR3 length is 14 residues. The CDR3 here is CASSFRDRPYEQYF. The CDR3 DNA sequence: TGTGCCAGCAGCTTCCGGGACAGACCCTACGAGCAGTACTTC.

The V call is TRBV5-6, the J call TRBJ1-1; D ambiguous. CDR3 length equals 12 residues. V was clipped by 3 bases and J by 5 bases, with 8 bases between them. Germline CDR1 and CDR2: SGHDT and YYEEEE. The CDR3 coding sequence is TGTGCCAGCAGCTCCACCAGGACTGAAGCTTTCTTT. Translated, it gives CASSSTRTEAFF.

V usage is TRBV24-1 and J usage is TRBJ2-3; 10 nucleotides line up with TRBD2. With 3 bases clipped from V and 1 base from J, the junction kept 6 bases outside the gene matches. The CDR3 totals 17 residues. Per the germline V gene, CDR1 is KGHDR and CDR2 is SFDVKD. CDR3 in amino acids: CATSDPSGRAGTDTQYF. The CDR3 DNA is TGTGCCACCAGTGATCCGAGCGGGAGGGCCGGCACAGATACGCAGTATTTT.

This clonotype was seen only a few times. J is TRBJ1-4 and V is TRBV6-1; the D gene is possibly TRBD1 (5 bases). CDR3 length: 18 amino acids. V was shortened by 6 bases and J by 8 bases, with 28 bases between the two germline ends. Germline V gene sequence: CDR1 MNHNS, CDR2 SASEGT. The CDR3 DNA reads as TGTGCCAGCAGGCCGCGCCCCAGGGATTACATCAAGAACGAAAAACTGTTTTTT. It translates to CASRPRPRDYIKNEKLFF.